This entry is about one TCR beta chain. Its antigen specificity is not known. Base qualities are missing; no much larger clone stands one base away. This entry comes from a study of PD-1 blockade in classical Hodgkin lymphoma (dated by TCRdb to the early 2020s). For context, the study as a whole: Nivolumab dosing was 3 mg/kg intravenously every 2 weeks, continuing until either disease progression or unacceptable toxicity. The study used TCR beta sequencing and CyTOF to define a peripheral blood immune signature of response to PD-1 blockade in classical Hodgkin lymphoma.

The time point label on this specimen signifies: cycle 2 day 1 (C2D1) of nivolumab. Relapse after autologous stem cell transplantation had occurred in all trial patients, and cohorts A, B and C were distinguished by prior brentuximab vedotin exposure. The trial cohort comprised some 60 patients with relapsed/refractory classical Hodgkin lymphoma whose best overall responses were complete response, partial response or progressive disease. In the multi-cohort phase II CheckMate 205 trial, trial patients received single-agent nivolumab. An independent review committee assessed best overall response using the 2007 International Working Group response criteria. PBMCs from the trial were collected at three points: immediately before nivolumab initiation (C1D1), and during therapy at cycle 2 day 1 and cycle 4 day 1. Peripheral blood was collected in 8 mL Vacutainer Cell Preparation Tubes, from which PBMCs were isolated by centrifugation and then cryopreserved.

On the study overall, not on this receptor specifically: Among trial patients, those achieving complete response had baseline diversity similar to that of newly diagnosed patients, while diversity was significantly lower in partial responders and progressors. Diversity was lower in patients who began nivolumab less than 1 year after ASCT, so these patients were left out of later analyses to avoid confounding by immune reconstitution. Baseline TCR diversity was reported as lower in newly diagnosed patients than in healthy donors, and lower still in relapsed/refractory patients. The study was restricted to a single clinical trial cohort, and the causes of repertoire differences, possibly disease activity or prior therapy, were left undefined. A significant rise by C4D1 was seen in CD4+ but not CD8+ TCR diversity (p=0.0027 vs p=0.16), with the rise being most apparent in complete responders (p=0.02).

Including cysteine and phenylalanine, the CDR3 has 18 amino acids. The only DNA kept is the CDR3, 54 bases in frame from the first base. Trimming accounts for 7 bases at V and 7 bases at J, while the number of junction bases matched to no gene is 17. Via the germline V gene, CDR1 is SGHTA and CDR2 FQGNSA. The Qiagen DNeasy kit was used to extract genomic DNA both from unsorted PBMCs and from the negatively selected CD4+ and CD8+ fractions. TCR beta CDR3 regions were subjected to amplification by immunoSEQ multiplex PCR with primers that anneal to V and J segments. A synthetic immune receptor repertoire was used to minimize amplification bias, and remaining bias was computationally removed after sequencing. The authors' pipeline ran thus. Repertoire diversity was quantified as the Shannon entropy index using custom Python scripts. Unsorted, CD4+ and CD8+ repertoires were examined separately, except in combined analyses, for which CD4+ and CD8+ sequences were merged in silico. Clonal expansion was defined as a frequency increase of at least 2-fold after treatment compared with C1D1, and clones undetected at baseline were assigned a pseudocount of 0.5. Clones with 0 or 1 copy at C1D1 were defined as singleton clones, while clones with 2 or more copies were defined as non-singleton clones. Clones expanded in unsorted samples were assigned a CD4+, CD8+ or unknown annotation through matching of protein sequences in sorted samples from the same patient. Wilcoxon tests were applied to paired samples to test diversity changes from C1D1 to C4D1. TCRdb re-hosts the immuneACCESS table, in-frame sequences only. Its copies lack some clones; in the studies checked, an unresolved V gene accounts for under half of them, and the cause for the rest is not known. V and J calls and clone size are those listed in that table; D and trimming were worked out from the DNA. The sample records 35,000 to 45,000 clones, roughly 72% of which are singletons. The ten top clones hold about 3% of the sample.

The specimen comprised peripheral blood mononuclear cells (PBMCs), sampled before the second cycle of nivolumab. Recombination connected TRBV7-2 to TRBJ2-2; TRBD1 matches 11 bases in the middle. The source of this sequence is a human donor with classical Hodgkin lymphoma. The DNA sequence is TGTGCCAGCACCCCATTAGAGGGGACAGGGGGTCGGGGCGGGGAGCTGTTTTTT. This codes for CASTPLEGTGGRGGELFF.